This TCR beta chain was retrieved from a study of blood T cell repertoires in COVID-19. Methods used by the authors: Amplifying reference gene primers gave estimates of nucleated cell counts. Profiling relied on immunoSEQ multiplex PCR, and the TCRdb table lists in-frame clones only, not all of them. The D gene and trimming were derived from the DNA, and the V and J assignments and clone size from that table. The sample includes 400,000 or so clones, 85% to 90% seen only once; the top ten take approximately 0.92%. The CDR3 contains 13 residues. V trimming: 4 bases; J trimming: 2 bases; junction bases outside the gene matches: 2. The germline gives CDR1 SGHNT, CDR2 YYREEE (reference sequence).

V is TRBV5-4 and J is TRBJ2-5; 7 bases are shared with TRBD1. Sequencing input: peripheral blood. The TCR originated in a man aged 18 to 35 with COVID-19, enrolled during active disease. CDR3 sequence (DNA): TGTGCCAGCAGCGGGGGACAGCAAGAGACCCAGTACTTC. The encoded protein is CASSGGQQETQYF.